A single sample is the source of the 16 T cell receptor beta chains below, sequenced in a study of control samples from healthy donors and cancer patients. Sequenced by immunoSEQ multiplex PCR; TCRdb stores in-frame clones only, minus some. The sample contains about 270,000 clones, almost 85% of which appear only once. Sequenced: PBMCs. The receptors were gathered from a woman aged 55-70 years with lung cancer.

This sequence joins TRBV4-1 and TRBJ2-1; D is uncertain. Trimming stripped 0 bases from V and 3 bases from J, with 12 bases between. Germline lookup yields CDR1 MGHRA and CDR2 YSYEKL. The CDR3 contains 16 residues. The CDR3 here is CASSQDSVGIYNEQFF. The DNA for the CDR3 is TGCGCCAGCAGCCAAGACTCAGTGGGAATCTACAATGAGCAGTTCTTC.

The J gene is TRBJ2-7, the V gene TRBV5-1, with 8 nucleotides matching TRBD2. Germline V gene sequence: CDR1 SGHRS, CDR2 YFSETQ. The CDR3 spans 17 residues. V lost 6 bases to trimming and J lost 2 bases; unmatched junction nucleotides: 16. In DNA, the CDR3 is TGCGCCAGCACCCGGGGGGGGCAAACGGATACCACCTACGAGCAGTACTTC. Its protein is CASTRGGQTDTTYEQYF.

The rearrangement joins TRBV3-1 (or the pseudogene TRBV3-2) to TRBJ1-3, with D unclear. The germline V gene has CDR1 LGHDT and CDR2 YNNKEL (reference sequence). This CDR3 comprises 16 residues. The germline V and J ends were trimmed by 4 bases and 0 bases, with 13 bases remaining between them. DNA of the CDR3: TGTGCCAGCAGCCCCAAGTTACGGGGCTCTGGAAACACCATATATTTT. This sequence encodes CASSPKLRGSGNTIYF.

This CDR3 reads CASSLGTDSYEQYF. The CDR3 bases are TGTGCCAGCAGCTTAGGGACAGACTCCTACGAGCAGTACTTC. The J gene is TRBJ2-7, the V gene TRBV13, with D possibly TRBD1 on 5 matching bases. This CDR3 has 14 amino acids. Between the trimmed V and J ends, which lost 0 bases and 0 bases, there was a span of 6 bases. CDR1 PRHDT and CDR2 FYEKMQ come from the germline V gene (reference sequence).

This clone showed up just once. J is TRBJ1-1 and V is TRBV6-5, with TRBD1 as a possible D gene (5 bases). The CDR3 contains 12 residues. The V gene's germline CDR1 is MNHEY and CDR2 SVGAGI. Trimming removed 2 bases from V and 4 bases from J, with 5 bases in between. The CDR3 DNA reads as TGTGCCAGCAGTTACGGGGCCACTGAAGCTTTCTTT. Encoded protein: CASSYGATEAFF.

The V and J genes are TRBV3-1 (or the pseudogene TRBV3-2) and TRBJ1-1; D unclear. This CDR3 comprises 14 residues. CDR1 and CDR2 (germline): LGHDT, YNNKEL (reference sequence). Trimming removed 2 bases from V and 4 bases from J, with 11 bases in between. CDR3 amino acids: CASSQTGRATEAFF. For the CDR3, the DNA is TGTGCCAGCAGCCAAACGGGGAGGGCCACTGAAGCTTTCTTT.

The CDR3 here is CASRRGTSGGLDTQYF. In DNA form, the CDR3 reads TGCGCCAGCAGACGCGGGACTAGCGGGGGGTTGGATACGCAGTATTTT. The genes are TRBV5-1 and TRBJ2-3; TRBD2 agrees at 15 bases. Per germline, CDR1 SGHRS and CDR2 YFSETQ. The CDR3 has 16 amino acids. The J segment lost 6 bases and the V segment lost 5 bases, leaving 7 bases of the junction unmatched.

The chain recombines TRBV20-1 with TRBJ2-6; D is possibly TRBD2 (6 bases). The CDR3 contains 17 residues. The V end was cut by 3 bases, the J end by 4 bases, with 19 bases between. Germline values: CDR1 DFQATT, CDR2 SNEGSKA (reference sequence). This CDR3 is CSASVGDLASGANVLTF. The CDR3 nucleotides are TGCAGTGCTAGTGTGGGGGACTTGGCTTCCGGGGCCAACGTCCTGACTTTC.

This clone was observed a handful of times. The chain has TRBV2 and TRBJ2-3; 8 nucleotides line up with TRBD1. Trimming took 5 bases from V and 5 from J; bases not matched to a gene: 3. The CDR3 runs 13 residues. Germline V gives CDR1 SNHLY, CDR2 FYNNEI. CDR3 coding DNA: TGTGCCAGCAGTCTAGACAGGGGAGATACGCAGTATTTT. Encoded protein: CASSLDRGDTQYF.

The chain joins TRBV7-3 to TRBJ2-1; D is perhaps TRBD2 (6 bases). The V gene's germline CDR1 is SGHTA and CDR2 FQGTGA. Trimming took 1 base from V and 6 from J, leaving 7 bases between them. This CDR3 spans 13 amino acids. Here the CDR3 reads CASSLIGSNEQFF. The CDR3 region has the DNA TGTGCCAGCAGCTTAATCGGGAGCAATGAGCAGTTCTTC.

The V and J genes are TRBV2 and TRBJ1-5; D unclear. The CDR3 runs 14 residues. Deletions cut 4 bases from V and 3 bases from J, with 10 bases between. Per germline, CDR1 SNHLY and CDR2 FYNNEI. CDR3 loop: CASSAPGTNQPQHF. CDR3 DNA sequence: TGTGCCAGCAGTGCCCCAGGAACCAATCAGCCCCAGCATTTT.

This chain joins TRBV27 and TRBJ2-3; D unclear. V was cut by 5 bases and J by 0 bases, with 18 bases left in between. CDR1 is MNHEY and CDR2 is SMNVEV in the germline V gene (reference sequence). The CDR3 loop spans 17 amino acids. The CDR3 DNA sequence: TGTGCCAGCAGTCCGCGTAGAGACATCTCTAGCACAGATACGCAGTATTTT. Amino acids: CASSPRRDISSTDTQYF.

This clone has more than one count but fewer than ten. J is TRBJ1-5 and V is TRBV24-1; 7 nucleotides line up with TRBD1. The V and J ends lost 4 bases and 6 bases, in that order; junction bases with no gene match: 11. CDR1 is KGHDR and CDR2 is SFDVKD in the germline V gene. This CDR3 has 16 residues. CDR3 coding DNA: TGTGCCACCAGTGACCAGCTTACAGGGGTTGGTCAGCCCCAGCATTTT. It encodes CATSDQLTGVGQPQHF.

The J gene is TRBJ2-5, the V gene TRBV9; the D gene is possibly TRBD2 (6 bases). The CDR3 loop spans 13 amino acids. Germline CDR1 reads SGDLS; CDR2 reads YYNGEE. Trimming pared 0 bases from V and 5 bases from J, leaving 8 bases between. Written as DNA, the CDR3 is TGTGCCAGCAGCGTAGAGGGGAGGGAGACCCAGTACTTC. Translated, it gives CASSVEGRETQYF.

The chain carries TRBV5-4 and TRBJ2-3; TRBD2 is a possible D gene (6 bases). V dropped 2 bases and J dropped 1 base, with 14 bases sitting between them. The CDR3 covers 16 residues. Germline V gene lookup returns CDR1 SGHNT and CDR2 YYREEE (reference sequence). The CDR3: CASSLGTRTGTDTQYF. DNA for the CDR3: TGTGCCAGCAGCTTAGGGACTCGAACGGGCACAGATACGCAGTATTTT.

CDR3 residues: CASSLRGGLGFETQYF. The DNA of the CDR3 is TGTGCCAGCAGCTTAAGGGGGGGACTGGGCTTTGAGACCCAGTACTTC. V gene TRBV7-2 combines with J gene TRBJ2-5; D is perhaps TRBD2 (7 bases). V was shortened by 2 bases and J by 5 bases, with 18 bases between the two germline ends. Germline CDR1 is SGHTA and CDR2 is FQGNSA. The CDR3 is 16 amino acids.